The 18 T cell receptor beta chains presented below share a single source sample, sequenced in a study of blood T cell repertoires in COVID-19. Repertoires were generated with immunoSEQ multiplex PCR, while TCRdb's copy carries only in-frame clones and drops some. The table lists about 150,000 clones, roughly 84% of them singletons. What was sequenced was peripheral blood. The source of these receptors is a woman aged 60-75 years with acute or convalescent COVID-19.

The chain combines TRBV19 with TRBJ2-5, with 7 bases that match TRBD2. CDR1 is LNHDA, CDR2 SQIVND, per germline (reference sequence). The CDR3 has 13 amino acids. V shed 5 bases and J 4 bases; nucleotides not matched to a gene: 4. The DNA of the CDR3 is TGTGCCAGTAGTTCGGGGGGAAGAGAGACCCAGTACTTC. This gives the protein CASSSGGRETQYF.

Points on this clone: Distinct nucleotide sequences in the sample also encode this CDR3. The genes are TRBV7-2 and TRBJ1-2; 7 bases agree with TRBD1. The ends lost 4 bases at V and 0 bases at J; junction bases unmatched: 2. Germline V gene lookup returns CDR1 SGHTA and CDR2 FQGNSA. This CDR3 contains 14 residues. In DNA, the CDR3 is TGTGCCAGCAGCTCACAGGGGTCTAACTATGGCTACACCTTC. It is translated as CASSSQGSNYGYTF.

The chain is built from TRBV2 and TRBJ1-6; D ambiguous. CDR3 size: 15 residues. Per the germline V gene, CDR1 is SNHLY and CDR2 is FYNNEI. The V and J ends lost 1 base and 5 bases respectively, with 9 bases between them. The CDR3 bases are TGTGCCAGCAGTGAAGTTAGCCAGAATAATTCACCCCTCCACTTT. Protein sequence: CASSEVSQNNSPLHF.

In its sample, this clone is medium-sized. This sequence joins TRBV5-1 and TRBJ1-6; tentative D call: TRBD1 (6 bases). CDR1 and CDR2 from the germline V gene are SGHRS and YFSETQ. V was cut by 0 bases and J by 9 bases, with 10 bases left in between. CDR3 size: 14 residues. The CDR3 bases are TGCGCCAGCAGCTTGGAACAGGGTGGTTCACCCCTCCACTTT. Translated, it gives CASSLEQGGSPLHF.

The chain has TRBV27 and TRBJ1-1, with 8 bases identical to TRBD1. The CDR3 has 15 residues. CDR1 and CDR2 (germline): MNHEY, SMNVEV (reference sequence). V lost 5 bases to trimming and J lost 0 bases; unmatched junction nucleotides: 5. CDR3 amino acids: CASSLGTGMNTEAFF. The CDR3 DNA is TGTGCCAGCAGTCTCGGGACAGGTATGAACACTGAAGCTTTCTTT.

The chain uses TRBV5-1 and TRBJ2-5; the match to TRBD1 covers 7 bases. CDR1 is SGHRS and CDR2 is YFSETQ in the germline V gene. The CDR3 runs 16 residues. The ends lost 0 bases at V and 3 bases at J; junction bases unmatched: 8. CDR3 sequence (DNA): TGCGCCAGCAGCTTGGAGGGGGCACAGGGGAAAGAGACCCAGTACTTC. As protein: CASSLEGAQGKETQYF.

This chain connects TRBV2 to TRBJ1-4; 10 bases line up with TRBD1. Germline V gene sequence: CDR1 SNHLY, CDR2 FYNNEI. This CDR3 comprises 15 residues. V lost 6 bases and J lost 2; bases outside the gene matches: 3. This CDR3 is CASRDRGGTNEKLFF. CDR3 DNA sequence: TGTGCCAGCAGGGACAGGGGGGGGACTAATGAAAAACTGTTTTTT.

The chain couples TRBV6-6 to TRBJ1-2; TRBD1 matches 11 bases. V lost 4 bases, J lost 7 bases, and 8 bases stayed unmatched. CDR3 length equals 15 residues. From germline, CDR1 is MNHNY and CDR2 SVGAGI (reference sequence). This CDR3 is CASSSPGTGGGGYTF. CDR3 coding DNA: TGTGCCAGCAGTTCCCCGGGGACAGGGGGAGGTGGCTACACCTTC.

This chain joins TRBV6-2 or TRBV6-3 and TRBJ2-5; 9 nucleotides align to TRBD2. J lost 2 bases, V lost 6 bases, and 7 bases had no gene match. Germline CDR1 is MNHEY and CDR2 is SVGEGT. There are 15 residues in the CDR3. The CDR3 loop is CASSRGGARQETQYF. CDR3 nucleotide sequence: TGTGCCAGCAGCCGCGGGGGGGCCCGGCAAGAGACCCAGTACTTC.

V is TRBV24-1 and J is TRBJ2-5, with D possibly TRBD2 on 6 matching bases. Germline V lookup: CDR1 KGHDR, CDR2 SFDVKD. Trimming cost V 4 bases and J 4 bases, with 18 bases left between them. The CDR3 spans 16 residues. Here the CDR3 reads CATSDPGRGSGETQYF. CDR3 DNA sequence: TGTGCCACCAGTGACCCCGGTCGGGGGTCGGGAGAGACCCAGTACTTC.

This clone was counted between two and nine times. This rearrangement joins TRBV19 to TRBJ1-2; D remains unclear. The CDR3 length is 16 residues. Germline CDR1 reads LNHDA; CDR2 reads SQIVND (reference sequence). V lost 7 bases and J 1 base, leaving 19 bases between the germline ends. In DNA, the CDR3 is TGTGCCAGTACCCCGTATCAGAATGATAATAACTATGGCTACACCTTC. Protein product: CASTPYQNDNNYGYTF.

The chain couples TRBV28 to TRBJ1-2; no reliable D call. The CDR3 is made up of 12 amino acids. V was clipped by 2 bases and J by 6 bases, with 7 bases between them. CDR1 is MDHEN, CDR2 SYDVKM, per germline. CDR3 in DNA: TGTGCCAGCAGTTTAGGGCAACATGGCTACACCTTC. The encoded protein is CASSLGQHGYTF.

The chain uses TRBV28 and TRBJ2-7, with TRBD2 identical over 9 bases. The CDR3 contains 17 residues. Unmatched junction bases numbered 14, after V lost 2 bases and J lost 6 bases. CDR1 and CDR2 from the germline V gene are MDHEN and SYDVKM. Written as DNA, the CDR3 is TGTGCCAGCAGTTTAAGACACCCCGGGACTAGCTTTTCCGAGCAGTACTTC. It yields the protein CASSLRHPGTSFSEQYF.

The chain is built from TRBV7-3 and TRBJ1-2; D gene unclear. The V gene's germline CDR1 is SGHTA and CDR2 FQGTGA. This CDR3 is built from 16 residues. Trimming removed 4 bases from V and 2 bases from J, with 17 bases in between. The CDR3 DNA is TGTGCCAGCAGCTCCAGATCCGTAGGAGACAACTATGGCTACACCTTC. Translated, it gives CASSSRSVGDNYGYTF.

The V and J genes are TRBV24-1 and TRBJ1-6; 8 bases agree with TRBD1. Trimming cost V 3 bases and J 7 bases; bases outside gene matches: 7. Per the germline V gene, CDR1 is KGHDR and CDR2 is SFDVKD. CDR3 length: 16 amino acids. CDR3 nucleotide sequence: TGTGCCACCAGTGATGGTGGACAGGGAGAAAATTCACCCCTCCACTTT. The encoded protein is CATSDGGQGENSPLHF.

The J gene is TRBJ1-3, the V gene TRBV9; 8 bases are shared with TRBD1. The CDR3 runs to 20 residues. Germline V CDR1 and CDR2: SGDLS, YYNGEE. Trimming took 2 bases from V and 2 from J; bases not matched to a gene: 18. CDR3 in amino acids: CASSVSAFSGQGYTGNTIYF. CDR3 DNA sequence: TGTGCCAGCAGCGTGTCAGCTTTCTCCGGACAGGGTTATACTGGAAACACCATATATTTT.

This clone occurred a few times. The chain has TRBV4-3 and TRBJ2-1; 7 positions agree with TRBD2. The CDR3 spans 15 residues. The V gene's germline CDR1 is LGHNA and CDR2 YSLEER. V gave up 0 bases and J gave up 8 bases; unmatched junction bases: 7. The CDR3 nucleotides read TGCGCCAGCAGCCAAGAAGGCTTGGGGGGGGATGAGCAGTTCTTC. Translated, it gives CASSQEGLGGDEQFF.

The chain has TRBV27 and TRBJ1-2; D is undetermined. Germline V gene data show CDR1 as MNHEY and CDR2 as SMNVEV (reference sequence). Trimming removed 3 bases at V and 8 bases at J, with 13 bases between. The CDR3 consists of 13 residues. In DNA, the CDR3 is TGTGCCAGCAGTTTCCAACAGAGATGGGGCTACACCTTC. Amino acid sequence: CASSFQQRWGYTF.